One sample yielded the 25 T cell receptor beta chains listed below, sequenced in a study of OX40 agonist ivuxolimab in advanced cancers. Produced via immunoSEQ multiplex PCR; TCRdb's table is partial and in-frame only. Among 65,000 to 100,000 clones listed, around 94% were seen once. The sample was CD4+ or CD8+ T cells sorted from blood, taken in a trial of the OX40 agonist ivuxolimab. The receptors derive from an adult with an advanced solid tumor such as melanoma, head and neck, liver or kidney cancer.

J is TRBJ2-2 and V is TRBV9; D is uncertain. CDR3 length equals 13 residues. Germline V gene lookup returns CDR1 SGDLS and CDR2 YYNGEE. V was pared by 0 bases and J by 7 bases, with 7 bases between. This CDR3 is CASSVEVRGELFF. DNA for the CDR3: TGTGCCAGCAGCGTAGAGGTGCGCGGGGAGCTGTTTTTT.

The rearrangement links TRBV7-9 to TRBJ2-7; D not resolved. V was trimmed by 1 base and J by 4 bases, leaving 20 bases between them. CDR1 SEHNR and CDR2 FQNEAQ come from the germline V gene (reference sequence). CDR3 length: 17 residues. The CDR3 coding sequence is TGTGCCAGCAGCTTAGACGTTGGCGTAGGAAACTTTTACGAGCAGTACTTC. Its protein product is CASSLDVGVGNFYEQYF.

CDR3 sequence (DNA): TGTGCCAGTAGTATTGCCCTAGCGGGAGTCCATGAGCAGTTCTTC. This codes for CASSIALAGVHEQFF. The chain couples TRBV19 to TRBJ2-1, with 10 bases lining up with TRBD2. Germline-derived CDR1 and CDR2 are LNHDA and SQIVND (reference sequence). Unmatched junction bases numbered 7, after V lost 3 bases and J lost 8 bases. The CDR3 is made up of 15 amino acids. Based on the CDR3 plus reference TRBV19 and TRBJ2-1, the full variable domain is DGGITQSPKYLFRKEGQNVTLSCEQNLNHDAMYWYRQDPGQGLRLIYYSQIVNDFQKGDIAEGYSVSREKKESFPLTVTSAQKNPTAFYLCASSIALAGVHEQFFGPGTRLTVL.

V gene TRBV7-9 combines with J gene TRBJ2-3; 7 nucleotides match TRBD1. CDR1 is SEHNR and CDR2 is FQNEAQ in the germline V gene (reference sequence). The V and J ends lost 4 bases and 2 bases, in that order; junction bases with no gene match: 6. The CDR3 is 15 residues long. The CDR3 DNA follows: TGTGCCAGCAGCTCCCGGGACAGCCACACAGATACGCAGTATTTT. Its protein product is CASSSRDSHTDTQYF.

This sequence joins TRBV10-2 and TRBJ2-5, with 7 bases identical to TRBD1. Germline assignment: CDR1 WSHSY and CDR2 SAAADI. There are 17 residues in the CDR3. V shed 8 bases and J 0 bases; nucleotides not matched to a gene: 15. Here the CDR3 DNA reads TGCGCCAGCTCCTTATCCGGGACAGCTCCCTACCAAGAGACCCAGTACTTC. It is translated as CASSLSGTAPYQETQYF.

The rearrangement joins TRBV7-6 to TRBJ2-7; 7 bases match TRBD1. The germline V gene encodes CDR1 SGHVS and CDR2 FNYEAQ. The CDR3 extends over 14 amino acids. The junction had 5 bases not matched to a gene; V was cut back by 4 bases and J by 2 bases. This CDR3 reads CASSSRDSPYEQYF. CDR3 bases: TGTGCCAGCAGCTCCCGGGACAGCCCCTACGAGCAGTACTTC.

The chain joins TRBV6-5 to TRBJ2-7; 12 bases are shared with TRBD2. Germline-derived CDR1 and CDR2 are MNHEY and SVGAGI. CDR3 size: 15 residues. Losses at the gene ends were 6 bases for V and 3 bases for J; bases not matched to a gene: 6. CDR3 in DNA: TGTGCCAGCAGAGCCGGGACTAGCGGGTTCTACGAGCAGTACTTC. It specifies CASRAGTSGFYEQYF.

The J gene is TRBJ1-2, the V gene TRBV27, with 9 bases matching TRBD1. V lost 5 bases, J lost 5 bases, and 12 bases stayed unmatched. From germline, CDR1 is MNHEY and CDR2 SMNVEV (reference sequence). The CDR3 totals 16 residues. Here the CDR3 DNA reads TGTGCCAGCAGTGAAACCCCGGGACAGGGTTCATATGGCTACACCTTC. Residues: CASSETPGQGSYGYTF.

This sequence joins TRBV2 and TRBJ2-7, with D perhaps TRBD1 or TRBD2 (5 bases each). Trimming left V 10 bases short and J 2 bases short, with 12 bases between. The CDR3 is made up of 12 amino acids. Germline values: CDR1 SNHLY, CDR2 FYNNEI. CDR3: CAIRDGTYEQYF. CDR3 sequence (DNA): TGTGCCATCAGGGACGGAACCTACGAGCAGTACTTC.

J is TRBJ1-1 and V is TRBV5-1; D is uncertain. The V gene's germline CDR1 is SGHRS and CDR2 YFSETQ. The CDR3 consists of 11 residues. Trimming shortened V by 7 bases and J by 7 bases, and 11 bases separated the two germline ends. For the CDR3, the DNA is TGCGCCAGCGCCGAAGAAGATGAAGCTTTCTTT. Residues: CASAEEDEAFF.

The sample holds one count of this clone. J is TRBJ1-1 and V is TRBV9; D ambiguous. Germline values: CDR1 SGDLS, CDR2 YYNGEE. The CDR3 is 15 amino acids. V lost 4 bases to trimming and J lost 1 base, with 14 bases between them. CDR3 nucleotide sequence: TGTGCCAGCAGCCCTCTGAGCTGGGCGAACACTGAAGCTTTCTTT. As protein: CASSPLSWANTEAFF.

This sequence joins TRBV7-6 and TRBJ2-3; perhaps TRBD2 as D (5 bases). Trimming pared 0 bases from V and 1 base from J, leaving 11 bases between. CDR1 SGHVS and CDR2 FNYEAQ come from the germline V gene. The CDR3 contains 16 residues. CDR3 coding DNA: TGTGCCAGCAGCTTAGCCGAGGGATTTGGCACAGATACGCAGTATTTT. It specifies CASSLAEGFGTDTQYF.

The CDR3 DNA reads as TGTGCCAGCAGCACGACAGGGTACCACACAGATACGCAGTATTTT. This translates into CASSTTGYHTDTQYF. The rearrangement uses TRBV9 and TRBJ2-3, with TRBD1 matching over 7 bases. After removal of 4 bases from V and 2 bases from J, the junction contained 7 bases not matched to a gene. CDR1 is SGDLS, CDR2 YYNGEE, per germline. This CDR3 is 15 amino acids long.

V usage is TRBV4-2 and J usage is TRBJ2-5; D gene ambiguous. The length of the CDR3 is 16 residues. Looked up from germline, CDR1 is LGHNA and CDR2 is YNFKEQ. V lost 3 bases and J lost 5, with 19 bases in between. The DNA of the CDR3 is TGTGCCAGCAGCCAGAGATCAGGCTCGCTCCAGGAGACCCAGTACTTC. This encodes CASSQRSGSLQETQYF.

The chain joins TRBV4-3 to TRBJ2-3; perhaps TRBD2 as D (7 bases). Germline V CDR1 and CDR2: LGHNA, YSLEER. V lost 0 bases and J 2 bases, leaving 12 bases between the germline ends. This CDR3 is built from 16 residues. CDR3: CASSQDWGGLTDTQYF. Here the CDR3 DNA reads TGCGCCAGCAGCCAAGATTGGGGGGGCCTCACAGATACGCAGTATTTT.

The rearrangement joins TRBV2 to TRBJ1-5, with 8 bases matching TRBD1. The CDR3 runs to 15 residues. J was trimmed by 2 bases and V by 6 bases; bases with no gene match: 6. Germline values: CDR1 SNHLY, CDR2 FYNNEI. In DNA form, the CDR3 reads TGTGCCAGCAGGGGGGGGACAGGCGGCAATCAGCCCCAGCATTTT. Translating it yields CASRGGTGGNQPQHF.

The DNA for the CDR3 is TGTGCCACCGCCCTTGACAGAGACACCGGGGAGCTGTTTTTT. This sequence encodes CATALDRDTGELFF. The V call is TRBV19, the J call TRBJ2-2; tentative D call: TRBD1 (5 bases). This CDR3 region has 14 residues. Trimming stripped 10 bases from V and 3 bases from J, with 15 bases between. Germline loops: CDR1 LNHDA, CDR2 SQIVND (reference sequence).

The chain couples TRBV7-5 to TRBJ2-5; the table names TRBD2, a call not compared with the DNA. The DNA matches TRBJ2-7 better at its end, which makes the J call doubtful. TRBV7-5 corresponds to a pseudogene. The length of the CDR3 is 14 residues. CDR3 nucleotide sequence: TGTGCCAGAACCCTTATACGGCGTTACTACGAGCAGTACTTC. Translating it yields CARTLIRRYYEQYF.

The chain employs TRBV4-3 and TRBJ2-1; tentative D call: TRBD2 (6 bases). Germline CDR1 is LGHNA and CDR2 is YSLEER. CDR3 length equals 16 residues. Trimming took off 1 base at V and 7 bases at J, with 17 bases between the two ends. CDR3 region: CASSQVRDGGTNEQFF. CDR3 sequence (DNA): TGCGCCAGCAGCCAAGTAAGGGACGGCGGGACTAATGAGCAGTTCTTC.

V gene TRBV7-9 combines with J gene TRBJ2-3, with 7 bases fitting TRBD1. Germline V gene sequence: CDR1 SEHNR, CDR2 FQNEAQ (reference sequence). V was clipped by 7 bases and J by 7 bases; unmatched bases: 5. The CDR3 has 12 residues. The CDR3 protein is CASNEGANTQYF. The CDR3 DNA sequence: TGTGCCAGCAACGAGGGGGCGAATACGCAGTATTTT.

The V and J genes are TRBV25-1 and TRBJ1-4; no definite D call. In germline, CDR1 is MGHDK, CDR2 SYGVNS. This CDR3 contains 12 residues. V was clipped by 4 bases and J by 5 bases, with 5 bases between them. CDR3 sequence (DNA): TGTGCCAGCAGTGGGGTAAATGAAAAACTGTTTTTT. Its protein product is CASSGVNEKLFF.

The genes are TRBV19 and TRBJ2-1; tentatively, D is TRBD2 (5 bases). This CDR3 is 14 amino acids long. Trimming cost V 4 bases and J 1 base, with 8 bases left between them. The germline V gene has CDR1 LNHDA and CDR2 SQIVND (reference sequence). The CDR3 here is CASSTPGSYNEQFF. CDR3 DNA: TGTGCCAGTAGTACCCCGGGGTCCTACAATGAGCAGTTCTTC.

The CDR3: CASSTYRELITEAFF. The CDR3 region has the DNA TGTGCCAGTAGTACCTACAGGGAGTTGATCACTGAAGCTTTCTTT. This chain uses TRBV19 with TRBJ1-1, with D possibly TRBD1 on 6 matching bases. CDR3 length: 15 residues. Germline CDR1 LNHDA, CDR2 SQIVND (reference sequence). Trimming left V 4 bases short and J 4 bases short, with 16 bases between.

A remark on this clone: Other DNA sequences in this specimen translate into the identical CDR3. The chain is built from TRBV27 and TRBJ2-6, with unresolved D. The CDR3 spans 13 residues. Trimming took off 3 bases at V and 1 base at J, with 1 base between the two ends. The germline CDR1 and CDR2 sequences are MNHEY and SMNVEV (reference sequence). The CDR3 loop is CASSFSGANVLTF. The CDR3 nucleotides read TGTGCCAGCAGTTTTTCTGGGGCCAACGTCCTGACTTTC.

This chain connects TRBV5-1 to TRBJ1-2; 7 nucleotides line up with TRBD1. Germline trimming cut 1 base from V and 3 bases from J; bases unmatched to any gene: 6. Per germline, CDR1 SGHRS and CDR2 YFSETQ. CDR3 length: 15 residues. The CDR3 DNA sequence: TGCGCCAGCAGCTTGCACGACAGGGCGGACTATGGCTACACCTTC. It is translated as CASSLHDRADYGYTF.